This T cell receptor beta chain comes out of a study of T-cell reconstitution after alpha-beta-depleted transplantation in children. In its sample, this clonotype was seen a few times. A TCRbeta library incorporating unique molecular identifiers was prepared. A single record per CDR3 protein comes from TCRdb applying MiXCR to the PCR reads. The table records about 600,000 distinct CDR3 sequences, 10% of them present only once. The sample consisted of PBMCs from the stem cell graft donor, taken from the stem cell graft. This TCR was recovered from a human donor who donated a stem cell graft to a child with acute myeloid leukemia.

In DNA form, the CDR3 reads TGCAGTGCTAGAGAAGGGACAGGGAAAGTAGTTCAGTACTTC. The encoded protein is CSAREGTGKVVQYF. The chain joins TRBV20-1 to TRBJ2-4; 9 bases map to TRBD1. The CDR3 runs 14 residues. The germline CDR1 and CDR2 sequences are DFQATT and SNEGSKA (reference sequence). V gave up 0 bases and J gave up 11 bases; unmatched junction bases: 8.